This is a list of T cell receptor beta chains from one sample in a study of Ad26.COV2.S vaccination and SARS-CoV-2 variants. Generated by immunoSEQ multiplex PCR, the TCRdb table keeps only in-frame clones and is missing some. The profile shows around 300,000 clones, roughly 90% of them singletons. The source material was peripheral blood, sampled in a trial of Ad26.COV2.S vaccine versus placebo. The origin of the receptors is a person aged 18-65 years who received the Ad26.COV2.S COVID-19 vaccine or a placebo. The CDR3 runs from the conserved cysteine through the conserved F or W. The D gene is left open where the match is weak. Size is omitted from some rows. Given values are once, few, many or a class for expanded clones.

D gene: TRBD2
V gene: TRBV24-1
J gene: TRBJ2-1
clone size: -
CDR3 protein: CATSDPSGSPYNEQFF
CDR3 DNA: TGTGCCACCAGTGACCCTAGCGGGAGCCCCTACAATGAGCAGTTCTTC

D gene: TRBD1
V gene: TRBV11-2
J gene: TRBJ1-1
clone size: -
CDR3 protein: CASSIGQGKAFF
CDR3 DNA: TGTGCCAGCAGCATCGGACAGGGAAAAGCTTTCTTT

D gene: -
V gene: TRBV28
J gene: TRBJ1-4
clone size: -
CDR3 protein: CAASGVKYEKLFF
CDR3 DNA: TGTGCCGCCTCAGGGGTAAAATATGAAAAACTGTTTTTT

D gene: TRBD2
V gene: TRBV29-1
J gene: TRBJ2-3
clone size: -
CDR3 protein: CSVEDLRAGGPDNTQYF
CDR3 DNA: TGCAGCGTTGAAGATCTTCGGGCGGGGGGGCCGGACAATACGCAGTATTTT

D gene: -
V gene: TRBV28
J gene: TRBJ2-1
clone size: -
CDR3 protein: CASIPEGVYNEQFF
CDR3 DNA: TGTGCCAGCATCCCAGAGGGGGTGTACAATGAGCAGTTCTTC

D gene: -
V gene: TRBV7-2
J gene: TRBJ1-3
clone size: -
CDR3 protein: CASSLARPWIGSGNTIYF
CDR3 DNA: TGTGCCAGCAGCTTAGCGAGGCCTTGGATCGGGTCTGGAAACACCATATATTTT

D gene: TRBD2
V gene: TRBV6-1
J gene: TRBJ2-1
clone size: -
CDR3 protein: CASSEIGAGFQSRFF
CDR3 DNA: TGTGCCAGCAGTGAAATTGGAGCGGGGTTCCAGTCCCGGTTCTTC

D gene: -
V gene: TRBV5-1
J gene: TRBJ2-1
clone size: -
CDR3 protein: CASSFREGALAYNEQFF
CDR3 DNA: TGCGCCAGCAGCTTCCGGGAAGGAGCCCTTGCTTACAATGAGCAGTTCTTC

D gene: -
V gene: TRBV24-1
J gene: TRBJ1-2
clone size: -
CDR3 protein: CATSGQGNGYTF
CDR3 DNA: TGTGCCACCAGTGGGCAGGGAAATGGCTACACCTTC

D gene: TRBD1
V gene: TRBV11-2
J gene: TRBJ1-1
clone size: -
CDR3 protein: CASSTGTGGTEAFF
CDR3 DNA: TGTGCCAGCAGCACCGGGACAGGGGGCACTGAAGCTTTCTTT

D gene: -
V gene: TRBV2
J gene: TRBJ1-2
clone size: -
CDR3 protein: CASSESGGRSYGYTF
CDR3 DNA: TGTGCCAGCAGTGAATCCGGGGGCAGGAGCTATGGCTACACCTTC

D gene: TRBD1
V gene: TRBV6-5
J gene: TRBJ1-2
clone size: -
CDR3 protein: CASRTLRQGDYGYTF
CDR3 DNA: TGTGCCAGCAGGACTCTGCGACAGGGAGACTATGGCTACACCTTC

D gene: -
V gene: TRBV5-6
J gene: TRBJ2-3
clone size: many
CDR3 protein: CASSRGDTQYF
CDR3 DNA: TGTGCCAGCAGCCGAGGCGATACGCAGTATTTT

D gene: -
V gene: TRBV5-6
J gene: TRBJ2-6
clone size: -
CDR3 protein: CASSFLQTNGANVLTF
CDR3 DNA: TGTGCCAGCAGCTTCTTACAGACGAATGGGGCCAACGTCCTGACTTTC

D gene: -
V gene: TRBV5-6
J gene: TRBJ2-2
clone size: once
CDR3 protein: CASSSTGDTGELFF
CDR3 DNA: TGTGCCAGCAGTTCCACGGGGGACACCGGGGAGCTGTTTTTT

D gene: -
V gene: TRBV5-1
J gene: TRBJ2-5
clone size: -
CDR3 protein: CASSLARVRETQYF
CDR3 DNA: TGCGCCAGCAGCTTGGCCAGGGTGCGGGAGACCCAGTACTTC

D gene: -
V gene: TRBV6-5
J gene: TRBJ2-3
clone size: -
CDR3 protein: CASYQKGTQYF
CDR3 DNA: TGTGCCAGCTACCAAAAGGGGACGCAGTATTTT